Listed below are T cell receptor beta chains from one sample, sequenced in a study of preoperative IRX-2 immunotherapy in early breast cancer. The method was immunoSEQ multiplex PCR; TCRdb's version includes in-frame clones alone and lacks a portion of them. Here the sample spans about 98,000 clones, 86% being singletons. This material consisted of tumor tissue, taken after IRX-2 immunotherapy. The receptors come from a human donor with breast cancer. Both conserved end residues are part of each CDR3. The order of the fields is D gene, CDR3 length, V gene, J gene, clone size, CDR3 protein, CDR3 DNA. The D gene is left open where the match is weak. Rows may omit the clone size; those that give it use once, few, many or a size class.

>TRBD2|15|TRBV19|TRBJ2-1|.
CASSRTGLAGNEQFF
TGTGCCAGTAGCCGTACCGGACTAGCGGGGAATGAGCAGTTCTTC
>TRBD1|17|TRBV11-3|TRBJ2-6|.
CASSLGTGVSGANVLTF
TGTGCCAGCAGCTTAGGGACAGGGGTCTCTGGGGCCAACGTCCTGACTTTC
>.|11|TRBV30|TRBJ2-7|.
CAWSDRYEQYF
TGTGCCTGGAGTGATCGCTACGAGCAGTACTTC
>TRBD1|14|TRBV15|TRBJ1-2|.
CATSRSEQGYGYTF
TGTGCCACCAGCAGATCTGAACAGGGGTATGGCTACACCTTC
>.|15|TRBV11-3|TRBJ2-3|.
CASSQAGSGTDTQYF
TGTGCCAGCAGCCAAGCAGGGTCTGGCACAGATACGCAGTATTTT
>TRBD2|15|TRBV11-3|TRBJ2-5|.
CASSQRTSGQETQYF
TGTGCCAGCAGCCAAAGGACTAGCGGCCAAGAGACCCAGTACTTC
>.|13|TRBV19|TRBJ2-2|.
CASTPQGSGELFF
TGTGCCAGTACCCCACAGGGATCCGGGGAGCTGTTTTTT
>TRBD1|15|TRBV19|TRBJ2-3|once
CASNPRQGSTDTQYF
TGTGCCAGTAACCCCCGACAGGGTAGCACAGATACGCAGTATTTT
>.|12|TRBV22-1|TRBJ1-4|once
CASSRGNEKLFF
TGTGCCAGCTCCCGGGGTAATGAAAAACTGTTTTTT
>.|15|TRBV15|TRBJ1-1|.
CATSRVPGLGTEAFF
TGTGCCACCAGCAGAGTCCCAGGGCTCGGCACTGAAGCTTTCTTT
>TRBD1|16|TRBV5-1|TRBJ2-2|.
CASSPTGASGTGELFF
TGCGCCAGCAGCCCCACAGGGGCATCGGGGACCGGGGAGCTGTTTTTT
>.|12|TRBV19|TRBJ2-7|.
CASRGFRGEQYF
TGTGCCAGTAGGGGGTTCCGAGGCGAGCAGTACTTC
>TRBD2|15|TRBV5-1|TRBJ2-1|.
CASSLLADSYNEQFF
TGCGCCAGCAGCTTACTAGCGGACTCCTACAATGAGCAGTTCTTC
>TRBD1|14|TRBV30|TRBJ1-1|.
CAWSSGGGNTEAFF
TGTGCCTGGAGTTCAGGGGGGGGGAACACTGAAGCTTTCTTT
>.|13|TRBV1|TRBJ2-5|.
CASSQAPQETQYF
TGCGCCAGCAGCCAAGCCCCCCAAGAGACCCAGTACTTC
>.|13|TRBV10-2|TRBJ1-2|few
CASLRALYYGYTF
TGCGCCAGCCTCCGGGCCTTGTATTATGGCTACACCTTC
>.|12|TRBV6-8|TRBJ2-5|.
CASNKVGETQYF
TGTGCCAGCAATAAGGTCGGGGAGACCCAGTACTTC
>.|14|TRBV6-8|TRBJ1-6|few
CVSTLPGPNSPLHF
TGTGTCAGCACGTTACCGGGCCCTAATTCACCCCTCCACTTT
>.|17|TRBV6-4|TRBJ1-6|.
CASSYSIGSSYNSPLHF
TGTGCCAGCAGTTACTCGATCGGGAGCTCCTATAATTCACCCCTCCACTTT
>TRBD2|16|TRBV5-1|TRBJ2-5|.
CASSLTSGTIRETQYF
TGCGCCAGCAGCTTGACTAGCGGGACTATCCGGGAGACCCAGTACTTC
>.|13|TRBV23-1|TRBJ1-5|.
CASSKDTNQPQHF
TGCGCCAGCAGCAAGGACACCAATCAGCCCCAGCATTTT
>TRBD1|16|TRBV6-7|TRBJ1-3|.
CASSPGQGSNGNTIYF
TGTGCCAGCAGCCCGGGACAGGGGTCGAATGGAAACACCATATATTTT
>.|14|TRBV30|TRBJ1-1|.
CAWSVVVVNTEAFF
TGTGCCTGGAGTGTAGTGGTGGTTAACACTGAAGCTTTCTTT
>.|13|TRBV6-8|TRBJ1-2|.
CAIVTQGTNGYTF
TGTGCCATCGTCACCCAGGGAACGAATGGCTACACCTTC
>TRBD2|15|TRBV6-8|TRBJ2-7|.
CASSYAQGTTYEQYF
TGTGCCAGCAGTTACGCCCAAGGGACTACCTACGAGCAGTACTTC
>.|14|TRBV29-1|TRBJ1-1|.
CSARGRTVGTEAFF
TGCAGCGCCCGAGGTAGGACTGTAGGCACTGAAGCTTTCTTT
>.|13|TRBV10-1|TRBJ2-7|.
CASSGAGTYEQYF
TGCGCCAGCAGCGGGGCCGGGACCTACGAGCAGTACTTC
>.|16|TRBV15|TRBJ2-1|.
CATSSPFRVPYNEQFF
TGTGCCACCAGCAGCCCTTTTAGGGTTCCCTACAATGAGCAGTTCTTC
>.|13|TRBV18|TRBJ1-2|.
CASSSRLNYGYTF
TGTGCCAGCTCTTCGCGCCTTAACTATGGCTACACCTTC
>.|13|TRBV7-1|TRBJ1-5|.
CASSLAVDRPQHF
TGTGCCAGCAGCTTAGCTGTAGACCGGCCCCAGCATTTT
>TRBD1|14|TRBV7-1|TRBJ2-7|.
CASSLVDRSYEQYF
TGTGCCAGCAGCTTGGTGGACAGGTCCTACGAGCAGTACTTC
>TRBD2|18|TRBV27|TRBJ2-1|.
CATSDSGTSGSTYNEQFF
TGTGCCACCAGTGATTCCGGGACTAGCGGGAGTACCTACAATGAGCAGTTCTTC
>TRBD2|14|TRBV12-5|TRBJ2-3|.
CATKLAAGTDTQYF
TGTGCTACTAAACTAGCGGCCGGCACAGATACGCAGTATTTT
>.|15|TRBV10-3|TRBJ2-1|few
CAISEGSSPYNEQFF
TGTGCCATCAGTGAGGGCAGCAGTCCGTACAATGAGCAGTTCTTC
>TRBD2|20|TRBV5-1|TRBJ2-5|.
CASSLDPPGTSGRIRETQYF
TGCGCCAGCAGCTTGGATCCCCCCGGGACTAGCGGGAGGATCAGGGAGACCCAGTACTTC
>.|14|TRBV5-1|TRBJ1-1|.
CASSHSRGITEAFF
TGCGCCAGCAGCCATTCCAGGGGAATTACTGAAGCTTTCTTT
>TRBD1|17|TRBV6-8|TRBJ2-2|.
CASSAPGQGPNTGELFF
TGTGCCAGCAGTGCACCGGGACAGGGTCCCAACACCGGGGAGCTGTTTTTT
>.|15|TRBV5-1|TRBJ1-4|once
CASSSSGPGDEKLFF
TGCGCCAGCAGCTCGTCGGGCCCGGGGGATGAAAAACTGTTTTTT
>.|17|TRBV5-1|TRBJ1-4|.
CASSLEGRMGTNEKLFF
TGCGCCAGCAGCTTGGAGGGTCGGATGGGAACTAATGAAAAACTGTTTTTT
>.|14|TRBV6-8|TRBJ1-5|.
CASTEWGLNQPQHF
TGTGCCAGCACCGAATGGGGACTCAATCAGCCCCAGCATTTT
>TRBD2|16|TRBV19|TRBJ2-1|once
CASSIPPAGGRNEQFF
TGTGCCAGTAGTATCCCTCCAGCGGGGGGGCGGAATGAGCAGTTCTTC